This TCR beta chain appears in the sequencing data of a study of T cell repertoires in cytomegalovirus infection. Looking at the study overall: Public signatures in TCR beta pointed to CMV infection and matching HLA type. Study results and caveats: Predominance within the ex vivo response was attributable to HLA-C-restricted CMV-specific TCR beta clonotypes. Cumulative public TCR beta family frequency identified CMV carriers with the relevant HLA.

A few counts support this clonotype. Its matching antigen is unknown. In TCRdb, the reads were re-called with MiXCR into one record per CDR3 protein. The sample includes approximately 630,000 distinct CDR3 sequences, roughly 26% of them seen just once. Trimming cost V 3 bases and J 6 bases; bases outside gene matches: 8. CDR3 length equals 13 residues. The V gene's germline CDR1 is DFQATT and CDR2 SNEGSKA (reference sequence). The rearrangement links TRBV20-1 to TRBJ2-7; 7 bases fit TRBD1. What was sequenced was CD8+ T cells from PBMCs. The receptor was isolated from a human donor in good health (CMV status not recorded). Some clones in this sample may be carry-over from other donors' samples. CDR3 protein: CSASPRDSGEQYF. DNA for the CDR3: TGCAGTGCTAGCCCCCGGGACAGTGGCGAGCAGTACTTC.